This T cell receptor beta chain was captured in a study of T cell responses to AZD1222 COVID-19 vaccine (dated by TCRdb to the early 2020s). Background for the entire study: Because spike-specific TCR depth and breadth did not differ between the two schedules, AZD1222 recipients who got a second dose at roughly 4 weeks were pooled with those who got a second dose at roughly 12 weeks. TCR sequencing covered over 230 trial participants: 200 to 220 given two doses of AZD1222 and approximately 25 given two doses of MenACWY control vaccine. Enrollment into the trials was organized by age into subgroups of 18-55, 56-69 and 70-plus years, and those subgroups contained approximately 150, 30 and 60 TCR-sequenced participants, respectively. What the study reported, not specific to this receptor: Because no day 14 peak-response samples were available, repertoires were characterized only after the peak T cell response. Conclusions about previously exposed vaccinees are limited because only six or seven AZD1222 recipients were SARS-CoV-2 seropositive at baseline. Epitopes outside the regions mutated in the B.1.351 and B.1.1.7 variants were reportedly recognized by nearly half of the unique spike-specific TCRs. Most participants were white British and females outnumbered males, and the authors suggested that clonal diversity may have been underestimated. The 56-69-year group was small, and its depth increase did not reach significance, likely because of low power. The vaccine-associated CD4 TCRs covered the entire spike protein, and the dominant responses fell in regions 160-218 and 743-854. A significant rise in spike-specific TCR breadth and depth was observed after two AZD1222 doses relative to day 0 and relative to MenACWY recipients.

The CDR3 spans 12 residues, from the cysteine through the phenylalanine. Here the CDR3 DNA is all that survives: 36 bases in frame from base 1. Per the germline V gene, MDHEN is the CDR1 and SYDVKM is the CDR2. V and J are truncated by 10 bases and 7 bases respectively, leaving an intervening sequence of 16 bases. Explained via the paper, the time point label denotes: baseline before first vaccination. Vaccinee samples came from UK trials COV001 and COV002, including a single-blind randomized controlled phase 2/3 trial of AZD1222 (ChAdOx1 nCoV-19) in healthy adults. Trial participant PBMC samples were collected at day 0 and day 28 after the second dose for TCRbeta chain sequencing. The CDR3 regions of human TCRbeta chains were subjected to immunosequencing. Per the authors' processing: Repertoire TCRs were matched against a reference library of SARS-CoV-2-specific TCRs generated with the MIRA antigen-specificity platform. Breadth was defined as the fraction of unique TCRs that were SARS-CoV-2-associated, and depth was defined as the fraction of total T cells that were SARS-CoV-2-associated. Using the MIRA data, every spike-specific TCR was mapped to the spike region that the TCR reacted to and assigned to either a CD4 or a CD8 class. Log10-transformed breadth and depth values were compared by one-way ANOVA with Sidak's multiple comparisons tests. Here the immuneACCESS table is served through TCRdb, limited to in-frame sequences with V and J called. Missing clones are a known gap in these copies; in checked studies unresolved V genes cover under half, and the rest lacks a known reason. V, J and clone size were drawn from that table, and D and trimming were deduced from the DNA. The sample contains 100,000 to 150,000 clones, about 86% of them found a single time. The top ten constitute 10% to 15% of the sample.

On this clone itself: Its cognate antigen has yet to be identified. Qualities for individual bases were not recorded, and no much larger clone is one base off.

The chain links TRBV28 with TRBJ1-2; no D segment can be confidently identified. The sequence derives from an adult in good health. Specimen: peripheral blood, collected on day 0 of AZD1222 vaccination. The CDR3 protein is CAISEKIGGYTF. Read as DNA, the sequence is TGTGCCATTAGCGAGAAGATTGGTGGCTACACCTTC.